These 19 T cell receptor beta chains share one sample of origin, sequenced in a study of blood T cell repertoires in COVID-19. TCRdb keeps only in-frame clones here, not all; method: immunoSEQ multiplex PCR. Of 150,000 or so clones in the sample, over 65% were seen once. Sequencing was carried out using peripheral blood. Receptors were obtained from a man older than 75 with acute or convalescent COVID-19.

The rearrangement uses TRBV7-8 and TRBJ2-5, with D maybe TRBD1 (6 bases). Germline V CDR1 and CDR2: SGHVS, FQNEAQ. Trimming stripped 4 bases from V and 2 bases from J, with 11 bases between. The CDR3 extends over 14 amino acids. As DNA, the CDR3 is TGTGCCAGCAGCTCACTACAGGGACAAGAGACCCAGTACTTC. Translation: CASSSLQGQETQYF.

The chain couples TRBV6-6 to TRBJ1-2, with TRBD1 identical over 8 bases. Germline trimming cut 5 bases from V and 4 bases from J; bases unmatched to any gene: 0. The CDR3 extends over 12 amino acids. Per the germline V gene, CDR1 is MNHNY and CDR2 is SVGAGI (reference sequence). In nucleotides, the CDR3 is TGTGCCAGCAGTCAGGGGGCCTATGGCTACACCTTC. Translation: CASSQGAYGYTF.

The V call is TRBV19, the J call TRBJ2-1; TRBD1 is a possible D gene (5 bases). V was trimmed by 8 bases and J by 2 bases, leaving 16 bases between them. The germline gives CDR1 LNHDA, CDR2 SQIVND (reference sequence). This CDR3 contains 15 residues. The CDR3 bases are TGTGCCAGTGGGCCTACAGGAGTCCCCTACAATGAGCAGTTCTTC. Translation gives CASGPTGVPYNEQFF.

The chain links TRBV9 to TRBJ2-1; TRBD2 matches at 12 bases. Germline assignment: CDR1 SGDLS and CDR2 YYNGEE. Trimming cost V 1 base and J 6 bases; bases outside gene matches: 17. The CDR3 runs 20 residues. CDR3 coding DNA: TGTGCCAGCAGCGTAATCTCTAGCGGGGGGGCCGGGGGCGCTCGCAATGAGCAGTTCTTC. It codes for CASSVISSGGAGGARNEQFF.

This chain uses TRBV7-9 with TRBJ2-2, with TRBD1 matching over 9 bases. V lost 5 bases, J lost 7 bases, and 11 bases stayed unmatched. CDR1 is SEHNR and CDR2 is FQNEAQ in the germline V gene (reference sequence). The CDR3 loop spans 16 amino acids. CDR3 loop: CASSTVQGALSGELFF. CDR3 DNA: TGTGCCAGCAGCACGGTACAGGGGGCTCTCAGCGGGGAGCTGTTTTTT.

V gene TRBV5-4 combines with J gene TRBJ2-2; D is perhaps TRBD1 (6 bases). Looked up from germline, CDR1 is SGHNT and CDR2 is YYREEE (reference sequence). This CDR3 region has 14 residues. Trimming took off 3 bases at V and 7 bases at J, with 13 bases between the two ends. The CDR3 sequence: CASSSRQVLGELFF. CDR3 coding DNA: TGTGCCAGCAGCTCCCGACAGGTCCTCGGGGAGCTGTTTTTT.

This clone was recorded only once. The chain uses TRBV2 and TRBJ1-5; maybe TRBD1 (5 bases). From germline, CDR1 is SNHLY and CDR2 FYNNEI. V was shortened by 8 bases and J by 2 bases, with 10 bases between the two germline ends. The CDR3 contains 13 residues. CDR3 nucleotide sequence: TGTGCCAGCGGGGGAGGGGGCAATCAGCCCCAGCATTTT. This translates into CASGGGGNQPQHF. Full variable domain (rest looked up from reference TRBV2 and TRBJ1-5): EPEVTQTPSHQVTQMGQEVILRCVPISNHLYFYWYRQILGQKVEFLVSFYNNEISEKSEIFDDQFSVERPDGSNFTLKIRSTKLEDSAMYFCASGGGGNQPQHFGDGTRLSIL.

The gene calls are TRBV5-8 and TRBJ1-2; tentative D call: TRBD1 (6 bases). CDR1 is SGHTS, CDR2 YDEGEE, per germline. With 0 bases removed from V and 5 bases from J, the gap between germline ends came to 8 bases. This CDR3 has 13 amino acids. The CDR3 DNA is TGTGCCAGCAGCTTGGACAGGGTGTATGGCTACACCTTC. As protein: CASSLDRVYGYTF.

J is TRBJ1-1 and V is TRBV11-3, with D hard to call. The CDR3 has 12 amino acids. Germline V gives CDR1 SGHNT, CDR2 YENEEA. V gave up 3 bases and J gave up 3 bases, with 5 bases separating them. The CDR3 here is CASSFLDTEAFF. As DNA, the CDR3 is TGTGCCAGCAGCTTTCTCGACACTGAAGCTTTCTTT.

CDR3 residues: CASSPPSEYEQYF. Here the CDR3 DNA reads TGTGCCAGCTCACCACCTTCAGAATACGAGCAGTACTTC. The chain has TRBV18 and TRBJ2-7; D call uncertain. Germline V gene sequence: CDR1 KGHSH, CDR2 LQKENI. This CDR3 comprises 13 residues. With 0 bases removed from V and 4 bases from J, the gap between germline ends came to 7 bases.

The CDR3 spells CASSEANLSNRDREIEAFF. In DNA form, the CDR3 reads TGTGCCAGCAGTGAAGCGAACCTTTCAAACCGGGACAGGGAGATTGAAGCTTTCTTT. The chain combines TRBV6-1 with TRBJ1-1, with TRBD1 matching 9 bases. This CDR3 is built from 19 residues. Germline V gives CDR1 MNHNS, CDR2 SASEGT. J was trimmed by 7 bases and V by 0 bases; bases with no gene match: 18.

The rearrangement links TRBV28 to TRBJ2-7, with 11 bases matching TRBD1. CDR1 is MDHEN and CDR2 is SYDVKM in the germline V gene. The CDR3 loop spans 15 amino acids. V shed 4 bases and J 4 bases; nucleotides not matched to a gene: 6. In DNA, the CDR3 is TGTGCCAGCAGTTATGGACAGGGGGCTGAGTACGAGCAGTACGTC. Protein sequence: CASSYGQGAEYEQYV.

This clone was observed once. The gene calls are TRBV5-4 and TRBJ2-1; TRBD1 matches at 7 bases. This CDR3 contains 15 residues. Germline V gene data show CDR1 as SGHNT and CDR2 as YYREEE (reference sequence). The V gene end was trimmed by 0 bases and the J gene end by 4 bases; junction bases not matched to a gene: 4. The CDR3 region is CASSLDGTAYNEQFF. The CDR3 DNA is TGTGCCAGCAGCTTGGATGGGACAGCTTACAATGAGCAGTTCTTC.

V gene TRBV7-9 combines with J gene TRBJ1-4; 9 positions agree with TRBD1. V dropped 5 bases and J dropped 8; count of bases not matched to a gene: 9. This CDR3 spans 15 amino acids. Germline CDR1 is SEHNR and CDR2 is FQNEAQ (reference sequence). CDR3 nucleotides: TGTGCCAGCAGCCTATCCGGGACAGGGTGGGAAAAACTGTTTTTT. This translates into CASSLSGTGWEKLFF.

The J gene is TRBJ1-2, the V gene TRBV7-9, with 10 nucleotides matching TRBD1. The germline V gene has CDR1 SEHNR and CDR2 FQNEAQ (reference sequence). The CDR3 is 16 amino acids. The trim removed 5 bases at V and 5 bases at J, leaving 11 bases unmatched. For the CDR3, the DNA is TGTGCCAGCAGCCCCGGCGGTAGACAGGGGGCGTATGGCTACACCTTC. Its translation: CASSPGGRQGAYGYTF. The whole variable domain, filled in from reference TRBV7-9 and TRBJ1-2, reads DTGVSQNPRHKITKRGQNVTFRCDPISEHNRLYWYRQTLGQGPEFLTYFQNEAQLEKSRLLSDRFSAERPKGSFSTLEIQRTEQGDSAMYLCASSPGGRQGAYGYTFGSGTRLTVV.

The rearrangement links TRBV27 to TRBJ2-1, with 7 bases fitting TRBD2. The CDR3 extends over 14 amino acids. After removal of 6 bases from V and 5 bases from J, the junction contained 7 bases not matched to a gene. Per the germline V gene, CDR1 is MNHEY and CDR2 is SMNVEV (reference sequence). Here the CDR3 DNA reads TGTGCCAGCAGCTCCCGGGACTATAACAATGAGCAGTTCTTC. Its translation: CASSSRDYNNEQFF.

This clone was seen once. The V and J genes are TRBV6-4 and TRBJ2-3, with 9 bases matching TRBD1. Germline CDR1 is MRHNA and CDR2 is SNTAGT. The CDR3 length is 16 residues. The ends lost 3 bases at V and 0 bases at J; junction bases unmatched: 4. The CDR3 loop is CASSEGDRGSTDTQYF. Here the CDR3 DNA reads TGTGCCAGCAGTGAAGGCGACAGGGGGAGCACAGATACGCAGTATTTT.

This chain uses TRBV5-1 with TRBJ1-2, with D hard to call. This CDR3 contains 13 residues. V dropped 4 bases and J dropped 3 bases, with 10 bases sitting between them. Per germline, CDR1 SGHRS and CDR2 YFSETQ. The CDR3 sequence is CASSLDVDYGYTF. The CDR3 DNA sequence: TGCGCCAGCAGCCTAGACGTGGACTATGGCTACACCTTC.

This clone has more than one count but fewer than ten. This rearrangement joins TRBV19 to TRBJ2-2; D gene uncertain. The V end lost 5 bases, the J end lost 5 bases, and 3 bases lay between the germline ends. Germline CDR1 reads LNHDA; CDR2 reads SQIVND (reference sequence). This CDR3 is built from 11 residues. DNA for the CDR3: TGTGCCAGTAGTGTAACCGGGGAGCTGTTTTTT. Its protein is CASSVTGELFF.